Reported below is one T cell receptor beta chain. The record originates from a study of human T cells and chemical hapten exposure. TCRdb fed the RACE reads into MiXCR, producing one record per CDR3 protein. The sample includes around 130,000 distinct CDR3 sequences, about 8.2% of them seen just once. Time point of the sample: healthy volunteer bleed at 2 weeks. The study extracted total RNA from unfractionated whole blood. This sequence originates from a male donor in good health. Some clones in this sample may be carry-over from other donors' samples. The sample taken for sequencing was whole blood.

The CDR3 DNA reads as TGTGCCACCCAGGCAGGGATCTCTGGAAACACCATATATTTT. As protein: CATQAGISGNTIYF. This chain connects TRBV6-1 to TRBJ1-3; possibly TRBD1 for D (5 bases). Germline CDR1 and CDR2: MNHNS and SASEGT. The CDR3 is 14 amino acids. V dropped 10 bases and J dropped 0 bases, with 13 bases sitting between them.